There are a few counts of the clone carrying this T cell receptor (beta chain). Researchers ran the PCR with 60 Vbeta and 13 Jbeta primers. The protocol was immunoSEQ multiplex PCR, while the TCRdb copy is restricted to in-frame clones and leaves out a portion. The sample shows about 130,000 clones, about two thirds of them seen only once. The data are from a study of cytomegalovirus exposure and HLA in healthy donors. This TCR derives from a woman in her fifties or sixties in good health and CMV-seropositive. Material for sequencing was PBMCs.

This CDR3 is CASSEGQDGGYTF. Here the CDR3 DNA reads TGTGCCAGCTCCGAAGGACAGGACGGGGGCTACACCTTC. The genes are TRBV18 and TRBJ1-2, with 7 positions matching TRBD1. The CDR3 spans 13 residues. Germline CDR1 reads KGHSH; CDR2 reads LQKENI. The V and J ends lost 6 bases and 8 bases, in that order; junction bases with no gene match: 9.